The 17 T cell receptor beta chains reported below all come from one sample, sequenced in a study of cytomegalovirus exposure and HLA in healthy donors. The assay was immunoSEQ multiplex PCR, and TCRdb's table has in-frame clones only and misses some. This sample has 100,000 to 150,000 clones; about nine tenths occur once, and the top ten carry around 1.5%. Sequencing was done on a sample of PBMCs. The receptors come from a man aged 25 to 40 in good health and CMV-seronegative.

This sequence joins TRBV19 and TRBJ1-1, with D perhaps matching TRBD1 (6 bases). Germline V lookup: CDR1 LNHDA, CDR2 SQIVND (reference sequence). V was cut by 5 bases and J by 1 base, with 11 bases left in between. The CDR3 has 14 residues. CDR3 nucleotides: TGTGCCAGTAGTCTCAGGGGTGGGAACACTGAAGCTTTCTTT. It codes for CASSLRGGNTEAFF. The full variable domain, rest sourced from reference TRBV19 and TRBJ1-1, is DGGITQSPKYLFRKEGQNVTLSCEQNLNHDAMYWYRQDPGQGLRLIYYSQIVNDFQKGDIAEGYSVSREKKESFPLTVTSAQKNPTAFYLCASSLRGGNTEAFFGQGTRLTVV.

The V and J genes are TRBV19 and TRBJ2-1; TRBD1 is a possible D gene (5 bases). The ends were cut back, 3 bases at V and 5 bases at J, with 11 bases in the middle. Germline assignment: CDR1 LNHDA and CDR2 SQIVND (reference sequence). The CDR3 is made up of 14 amino acids. The CDR3 sequence is CASSIYGAHNEQFF. DNA for the CDR3: TGTGCCAGTAGTATTTATGGGGCGCACAATGAGCAGTTCTTC. Full variable domain (rest looked up from reference TRBV19 and TRBJ2-1): DGGITQSPKYLFRKEGQNVTLSCEQNLNHDAMYWYRQDPGQGLRLIYYSQIVNDFQKGDIAEGYSVSREKKESFPLTVTSAQKNPTAFYLCASSIYGAHNEQFFGPGTRLTVL.

The chain combines TRBV18 with TRBJ2-1, with 7 bases lining up with TRBD2. Losses at the gene ends were 3 bases for V and 7 bases for J; bases not matched to a gene: 12. In germline, CDR1 is KGHSH, CDR2 LQKENI. This CDR3 contains 16 residues. The CDR3 loop is CASSPGAGRASNEQFF. CDR3 sequence (DNA): TGTGCCAGCTCACCGGGAGCGGGAAGGGCGAGTAATGAGCAGTTCTTC. The full variable domain, rest sourced from reference TRBV18 and TRBJ2-1, is NAGVMQNPRHLVRRRGQEARLRCSPMKGHSHVYWYRQLPEEGLKFMVYLQKENIIDESGMPKERFSAEFPKEGPSILRIQQVVRGDSAAYFCASSPGAGRASNEQFFGPGTRLTVL.

V usage is TRBV5-4 and J usage is TRBJ2-4; TRBD2 matches 8 bases. V was pared by 4 bases and J by 0 bases, with 6 bases of the junction left unmatched. Germline loops: CDR1 SGHNT, CDR2 YYREEE (reference sequence). The CDR3 is 16 amino acids. The CDR3 reads CASSPGGGLAKNIQYF. The CDR3 nucleotides read TGTGCCAGCAGCCCGGGGGGGGGCTTAGCCAAAAACATTCAGTACTTC.

The chain couples TRBV2 to TRBJ1-2; D is perhaps TRBD1 (5 bases). The CDR3 is 13 amino acids. Germline V CDR1 and CDR2: SNHLY, FYNNEI. Trimming left V 10 bases short and J 5 bases short, with 17 bases between. The CDR3: CATTRADIYGYTF. Written as DNA, the CDR3 is TGTGCCACCACCCGGGCGGACATATATGGCTACACCTTC.

This rearrangement joins TRBV4-1 to TRBJ2-1; 8 bases map to TRBD2. V shed 1 base and J 9 bases; nucleotides not matched to a gene: 5. The CDR3 runs 14 residues. CDR1 MGHRA and CDR2 YSYEKL come from the germline V gene. The CDR3 nucleotides read TGCGCCAGCAGCCAAGCTCAGCGGGAGAGTGAGCAGTTCTTC. Protein: CASSQAQRESEQFF.

This rearrangement joins TRBV19 to TRBJ2-7; tentative D call: TRBD1 (6 bases). The length of the CDR3 is 13 residues. V was trimmed by 5 bases and J by 2 bases, leaving 10 bases between them. Germline CDR1 LNHDA, CDR2 SQIVND (reference sequence). The CDR3 bases are TGTGCCAGTAGTGTTGGACAGACCTACGAGCAGTACTTC. It is translated as CASSVGQTYEQYF.

Here the CDR3 DNA reads TGTGCCAGGACAGGGAAGACAGATACGCAGTATTTT. Amino acid sequence: CARTGKTDTQYF. J is TRBJ2-3 and V is TRBV27, with 7 positions matching TRBD1. The length of the CDR3 is 12 residues. The V gene end was trimmed by 9 bases and the J gene end by 3 bases; junction bases not matched to a gene: 3. The germline V gene has CDR1 MNHEY and CDR2 SMNVEV (reference sequence).

The genes are TRBV6-1 and TRBJ2-7; D uncertain. With 6 bases removed from V and 3 bases from J, the gap between germline ends came to 9 bases. The germline CDR1 and CDR2 sequences are MNHNS and SASEGT. The CDR3 has 12 amino acids. In nucleotides, the CDR3 is TGTGCCAGCAGCCGTACTGTCTACGAGCAGTACTTC. Amino acids: CASSRTVYEQYF.

The chain links TRBV5-1 to TRBJ2-5; 10 nucleotides align to TRBD2. The CDR3 consists of 16 residues. CDR1 and CDR2 from the germline V gene are SGHRS and YFSETQ. The V segment lost 4 bases and the J segment 5 bases; nucleotides outside the gene matches: 11. The CDR3 reads CASSDSSSGSWETQYF. As DNA, the CDR3 is TGCGCCAGCAGCGACTCTTCTAGCGGGAGTTGGGAGACCCAGTACTTC.

This chain connects TRBV11-1 to TRBJ2-5, with D possibly matching TRBD2 (5 bases). Germline loops: CDR1 SGHAT, CDR2 FQDESV (reference sequence). The V end was cut by 6 bases, the J end by 0 bases, with 8 bases between. The CDR3 length is 13 residues. The CDR3 loop reads CASSSSDQETQYF. The CDR3 DNA reads as TGTGCCAGCAGTAGTAGCGACCAAGAGACCCAGTACTTC.

The chain combines TRBV2 with TRBJ2-3; 9 bases align to TRBD2. Germline V gene data show CDR1 as SNHLY and CDR2 as FYNNEI. Unmatched junction bases numbered 9, after V lost 9 bases and J lost 2 bases. The CDR3 consists of 15 residues. The CDR3 region has the DNA TGTGCCAGTGGGGCTAGCGGGACGCCCACAGATACGCAGTATTTT. This gives the protein CASGASGTPTDTQYF.

This chain connects TRBV7-3 to TRBJ2-7; D perhaps matches TRBD2 (5 bases). The CDR3 loop spans 14 amino acids. V lost 5 bases and J 6 bases, leaving 17 bases between the germline ends. Germline CDR1 SGHTA, CDR2 FQGTGA. The CDR3 here is CASSQRPGVLEQYF. DNA of the CDR3: TGTGCCAGCAGCCAGCGTCCCGGGGTGCTCGAGCAGTACTTC.

V usage is TRBV14 and J usage is TRBJ2-5; maybe TRBD2 (5 bases). Germline V gene lookup returns CDR1 SGHDN and CDR2 FVKESK. This CDR3 spans 14 amino acids. V was cut by 4 bases and J by 2 bases, with 11 bases left in between. The chain's CDR3 is CASSPSLLQETQYF. CDR3 bases: TGTGCCAGCAGCCCTAGCCTTCTACAAGAGACCCAGTACTTC.

About this clone itself: At one of its ends the junction is not consistent with the germline gene, which may arise from a read error. V and J are TRBV9 and TRBJ2-1; TRBD2 matches 12 bases. Germline values: CDR1 SGDLS, CDR2 YYNGEE. The CDR3 runs 14 residues. The CDR3 nucleotides are TGTGCCAGCAGCCCCGGACTAGCGGGACCCCACCCTCTCTTC. It yields the protein CASSPGLAGPHPLF.

This chain connects TRBV27 to TRBJ1-2; TRBD1 might be the D (5 bases). CDR3 length: 16 amino acids. Germline V lookup: CDR1 MNHEY, CDR2 SMNVEV (reference sequence). V dropped 2 bases and J dropped 4 bases, with 17 bases sitting between them. The CDR3 region is CASSLGGRGERYGYTF. The CDR3 coding sequence is TGTGCCAGCAGTTTAGGGGGACGCGGGGAGCGCTATGGCTACACCTTC.

Written as DNA, the CDR3 is TGTGCCAGTAGTATAGATCTAGACAGGGCGGCTTTCTTT. As protein: CASSIDLDRAAFF. The chain carries TRBV19 and TRBJ1-1; TRBD1 agrees at 7 bases. Germline-derived CDR1 and CDR2 are LNHDA and SQIVND (reference sequence). J was trimmed by 11 bases and V by 0 bases; bases with no gene match: 6. The CDR3 length is 13 residues.